Listed below are T cell receptor beta chains from one sample, sequenced in a study of blood T cell repertoires in COVID-19. Data came from immunoSEQ multiplex PCR; TCRdb stores just in-frame clones and leaves some out. The profile shows roughly 200,000 clones, 75% to 90% of them singletons. Source material: PBMCs or T cells enriched from blood (not recorded which). These receptors were obtained from a woman aged 30 to 39 who had been exposed to COVID-19. Each CDR3 is given with its conserved first and last residue. Fields, in order: V gene, clone size, J gene, D gene, CDR3 protein, CDR3 DNA. A D gene is named only where the DNA matches it firmly. Rows may omit the clone size; those that give it use once, few, many or a size class.

TRBV7-3,NA,TRBJ1-1,NA,CASSLSGRGATEAFF,TGTGCCAGCAGCTTAAGTGGGCGGGGGGCCACTGAAGCTTTCTTT
TRBV20-1,NA,TRBJ2-2,NA,CSASSRGTDNTGELFF,TGCAGTGCTAGTTCCCGCGGGACAGATAACACCGGGGAGCTGTTTTTT
TRBV20-1,once,TRBJ1-2,NA,CSASLADGYTF,TGCAGTGCTAGTCTAGCTGATGGCTACACCTTC
TRBV20-1,NA,TRBJ2-3,NA,CSARGNAKQYF,TGCAGTGCTAGAGGAAATGCTAAGCAGTATTTT
TRBV14,NA,TRBJ2-1,TRBD1,CASSPIIYRDRIYNEQFF,TGTGCCAGCAGCCCTATCATTTACCGGGACAGGATTTACAATGAGCAGTTCTTC
TRBV3-1/TRBV3-2,NA,TRBJ2-7,TRBD2,CASSRAAGGPYEQYF,TGTGCCAGCAGCCGGGCGGCGGGGGGACCCTACGAGCAGTACTTC
TRBV5-1,NA,TRBJ2-1,TRBD2,CASSFRLAGGINEQFF,TGCGCCAGCAGCTTCAGACTAGCGGGGGGCATCAATGAGCAGTTCTTC
TRBV19,NA,TRBJ1-3,NA,CASRLLSGNTIYF,TGTGCCAGTCGACTGTTGTCTGGAAACACCATATATTTT
TRBV12-5,NA,TRBJ1-2,NA,CASRIRGSWGYTF,TGTGCTAGCCGGATAAGGGGCTCCTGGGGCTACACCTTC
TRBV5-6,NA,TRBJ1-1,NA,CASSLRVLLREVNTEAFF,TGTGCCAGCAGCTTGAGAGTCCTCCTGAGGGAGGTGAACACTGAAGCTTTCTTT
TRBV19,NA,TRBJ1-2,NA,CASRQNYGYTF,TGTGCCAGTCGACAGAACTATGGCTACACCTTC
TRBV10-1,NA,TRBJ2-1,NA,CASSESLVNEQFF,TGCGCCAGCAGTGAAAGCCTAGTCAATGAGCAGTTCTTC
TRBV11-2,NA,TRBJ2-7,TRBD1,CASSLDGDRSRKYEQYF,TGTGCCAGCAGCTTAGATGGGGACAGGTCAAGGAAATACGAGCAGTACTTC
TRBV7-9,NA,TRBJ1-1,NA,CASSPGDSEAFF,TGTGCCAGCAGCCCGGGGGACTCTGAAGCTTTCTTT
TRBV11-1,NA,TRBJ1-2,NA,CASSQQGGGYGYTF,TGTGCCAGCAGCCAACAGGGTGGGGGCTATGGCTACACCTTC
TRBV9,NA,TRBJ2-3,TRBD2,CASSPAGTHTDTQYF,TGTGCCAGCAGCCCAGCGGGGACCCACACAGATACGCAGTATTTT
TRBV2,once,TRBJ1-1,TRBD1,CASRTGVGSTEAFF,TGTGCCAGCAGGACAGGGGTCGGCAGCACTGAAGCTTTCTTT
TRBV7-9,few,TRBJ1-2,TRBD1,CASSLAQGVAYGYTF,TGTGCCAGCAGCTTAGCGCAGGGGGTAGCATATGGCTACACCTTC
TRBV27,few,TRBJ2-3,TRBD2,CASSPTSGVTDTQYF,TGTGCCAGCAGCCCGACTAGCGGGGTAACAGATACGCAGTATTTT
TRBV25-1,NA,TRBJ1-1,NA,CASSEWRNGHTEAFF,TGTGCCAGCAGTGAATGGAGGAACGGACACACTGAAGCTTTCTTT
TRBV5-1,NA,TRBJ1-2,TRBD1,CASSQGVYGYTF,TGCGCCAGCTCCCAGGGGGTCTATGGCTACACCTTC
TRBV24-1,once,TRBJ1-2,NA,CATSDSQNNYGYTF,TGTGCCACCAGTGATTCCCAGAACAACTATGGCTACACCTTC
TRBV5-8,NA,TRBJ2-5,NA,CASSSGRVMGQETQYF,TGTGCCAGCAGTTCGGGAAGGGTGATGGGGCAAGAGACCCAGTACTTC
TRBV30,NA,TRBJ1-6,NA,CAWSVGQVNSPLHF,TGTGCCTGGAGTGTTGGGCAGGTTAATTCACCCCTCCACTTT
TRBV4-1,NA,TRBJ2-6,NA,CASNQGRGHLGTNSGANVLTF,TGCGCCAGCAACCAGGGGAGGGGCCACCTCGGGACTAACTCTGGGGCCAACGTCCTGACTTTC
TRBV2,NA,TRBJ1-5,NA,CASSGGSGNQPQHF,TGTGCCAGCTCTGGCGGGTCTGGGAATCAGCCCCAGCATTTT
TRBV12-3/TRBV12-4,NA,TRBJ1-2,NA,CASSLRVGYGYTF,TGTGCCAGCAGTTTGAGGGTTGGCTATGGCTACACCTTC
TRBV30,NA,TRBJ2-2,NA,CAWRSGENTGELFF,TGTGCCTGGAGATCGGGGGAGAACACCGGGGAGCTGTTTTTT
TRBV10-3,NA,TRBJ2-7,TRBD2,CAISRVASGAAYEQYF,TGTGCCATCAGCCGAGTCGCTAGCGGGGCCGCCTACGAGCAGTACTTC
TRBV30,NA,TRBJ1-6,NA,CACQRQGKSPLHF,TGTGCCTGTCAACGCCAGGGGAAATCACCCCTCCACTTT
TRBV9,NA,TRBJ1-5,NA,CASSVTGNSNQPQHF,TGTGCCAGCAGCGTAACAGGGAACAGCAATCAGCCCCAGCATTTT
TRBV19,NA,TRBJ2-3,NA,CASSIDGGDTQYF,TGTGCCAGTAGTATAGATGGGGGGGATACGCAGTATTTT
TRBV10-1,NA,TRBJ2-3,TRBD2,CASSEVAGTSTDTQYF,TGCGCCAGCAGTGAGGTAGCGGGGACTAGCACAGATACGCAGTATTTT
TRBV18,NA,TRBJ1-1,NA,CASSPSTENTEAFF,TGTGCCAGCTCACCTTCGACAGAGAACACTGAAGCTTTCTTT
TRBV4-2,NA,TRBJ2-3,TRBD2,CASSRGERGKYYSTDTQYF,TGTGCCAGCAGCCGGGGGGAGCGGGGGAAATATTATAGCACAGATACGCAGTATTTT
TRBV4-2,NA,TRBJ2-1,NA,CASSQDRASKEFF,TGTGCCAGCAGCCAAGATAGGGCTAGCAAGGAGTTCTTC
TRBV6-2/TRBV6-3,NA,TRBJ2-7,TRBD1,CASSSVGLTGDHYEQYF,TGTGCCAGCAGTTCGGTTGGGTTGACAGGGGATCACTACGAGCAGTACTTC
TRBV19,NA,TRBJ1-2,TRBD1,CASNPGTGFRVLTGYTF,TGTGCCAGTAACCCCGGGACAGGGTTTCGAGTCTTAACCGGCTACACCTTC
TRBV30,few,TRBJ2-7,TRBD1,CAGQGLFSYEQYF,TGTGCCGGACAGGGCCTTTTCTCCTACGAGCAGTACTTC
TRBV7-3,NA,TRBJ1-6,NA,CASSLGPPYNSPLHF,TGTGCCAGCAGCTTGGGCCCTCCGTATAATTCACCCCTCCACTTT
TRBV5-1,NA,TRBJ2-1,NA,CASSLGAGPDSNEQFF,TGCGCCAGCAGCTTGGGGGCGGGGCCAGACTCTAATGAGCAGTTCTTC
TRBV6-5,NA,TRBJ2-5,TRBD1,CASSPTGQQETQYF,TGTGCCAGCAGCCCGACGGGACAGCAAGAGACCCAGTACTTC
TRBV7-6,once,TRBJ2-6,NA,CASSLDSSGANVLTF,TGTGCCAGCAGCTTGGACAGCTCTGGGGCCAACGTCCTGACTTTC
TRBV2,NA,TRBJ1-1,NA,CASSPATMNTEAFF,TGTGCCAGCAGCCCCGCAACAATGAACACTGAAGCTTTCTTT
TRBV9,once,TRBJ2-5,TRBD2,CASSPGGSQETQYF,TGTGCCAGCAGCCCCGGGGGGAGTCAAGAGACCCAGTACTTC
TRBV4-2,NA,TRBJ1-6,NA,CASSYSPGGNSPLHF,TGTGCCAGCAGCTACTCGCCAGGAGGGAATTCACCCCTCCACTTT
TRBV2,few,TRBJ2-4,TRBD2,CASRSSPAGGRNIQYF,TGTGCCAGCAGATCTAGCCCCGCGGGGGGGCGGAACATTCAGTACTTC
TRBV30,once,TRBJ2-3,NA,CAWDRGGRADTQYF,TGTGCCTGGGATAGGGGGGGGCGGGCAGATACGCAGTATTTT
TRBV4-1,NA,TRBJ1-2,NA,CASSPEGGWTTAYWGGYTF,TGCGCCAGCAGCCCGGAGGGTGGATGGACGACGGCCTATTGGGGTGGCTACACCTTC
TRBV15,NA,TRBJ1-1,NA,CATSYNTEAFF,TGTGCCACCAGCTATAACACTGAAGCTTTCTTT
TRBV19,once,TRBJ1-1,NA,CASSIYLAPNTEAFF,TGTGCCAGTAGTATTTATTTGGCACCGAACACTGAAGCTTTCTTT
TRBV3-1/TRBV3-2,few,TRBJ1-3,NA,CASSFHGQKSF,TGTGCCAGCAGCTTTCACGGACAAAAGTCCTTT
TRBV19,once,TRBJ1-2,NA,CASSGDWGYGYTF,TGTGCCAGTAGTGGGGACTGGGGCTATGGCTACACCTTC
TRBV3-1/TRBV3-2,NA,TRBJ2-3,TRBD2,CASSTAGERTDTQYF,TGTGCCAGCAGCACCGCGGGGGAACGCACAGATACGCAGTATTTT
TRBV6-1,NA,TRBJ1-3,NA,CASSEFVGAGTGNTIYF,TGTGCCAGCAGTGAATTCGTGGGGGCAGGAACTGGAAACACCATATATTTT
TRBV30,NA,TRBJ1-3,NA,CAWSSEAGNTIYF,TGTGCCTGGAGTTCGGAGGCTGGAAACACCATATATTTT
TRBV2,NA,TRBJ2-1,TRBD1,CASSDHRGNEQFF,TGTGCCAGCAGTGATCACAGGGGGAATGAGCAGTTCTTC
TRBV3-1/TRBV3-2,once,TRBJ2-3,NA,CASSQNAGRTDTQYF,TGTGCCAGCAGCCAAAACGCGGGGAGAACAGATACGCAGTATTTT
TRBV19,NA,TRBJ1-5,NA,CASRTGIRNQPQHF,TGTGCCAGTAGAACAGGTATTCGCAATCAGCCCCAGCATTTT